This T cell receptor (beta chain) was captured in a study of OX40 agonist ivuxolimab in advanced cancers. As for the study in general: At 0.01 to 10 mg/kg, ivuxolimab was administered intravenously to patients every 2 weeks.

Sequencing was performed with immunoSEQ multiplex PCR; in TCRdb, only in-frame clones are kept and a portion is missing. The table lists 75,000 to 100,000 clones, 91% of them singletons, with around 0.3% in the top ten. Systemic immunosuppression or a history of autoimmune disease excluded patients. On cycle 4 day 1 and cycle 7 day 1, as well as at baseline, blood was sampled. Trimming cost V 1 base and J 0 bases, with 7 bases left between them. Germline V gene sequence: CDR1 SEHNR, CDR2 FQNEAQ (reference sequence). The CDR3 consists of 14 residues. The clonotype originates from an adult with an advanced solid tumor such as melanoma, head and neck, liver or kidney cancer. The sequencing here drew on CD4+ or CD8+ T cells sorted from blood, taken in a trial of the OX40 agonist ivuxolimab. The chain is built from TRBV7-9 and TRBJ2-7; D gene ambiguous. DNA for the CDR3: TGTGCCAGCAGCTTAGGGCAGGACTCCTACGAGCAGTACTTC. Translating it yields CASSLGQDSYEQYF.